This TCR beta chain was captured in a study of regulatory T cells in long-lasting Graves disease. Study-wide context: Those Graves' patients who were newly diagnosed had been on antithyroid drugs under 3 months.

Time point: newly diagnosed GD, antithyroid drugs for less than 3 months. There was RNA extracted from PBMCs, and the TCR library was made from it. Graves' disease was diagnosed by American Thyroid Association guidelines. iRepertoire HTBI primers and Arm-PCR of CDR3 regions built TCR beta libraries. One entry per CDR3 protein results from TCRdb running MiXCR on the multiplex PCR reads. The table shows roughly 400,000 distinct CDR3 sequences, with around 17% occurring only once. These sequences were also reported in another study, on T cells in Graves' hyperthyroidism and ophthalmopathy. That work states: Exclusions: uncontrolled infection, other autoimmune disease, pregnancy, lactation. A set of HTBI primers served as the primers for a first-round RT-PCR of the TCR CDR3.

This clonotype originated in a woman younger than 30 with Graves disease. This specimen consisted of peripheral blood mononuclear cells (PBMCs), obtained at new diagnosis, from a patient treated with antithyroid drugs.

The DNA of the CDR3 is TGTGCCAGCAGTCCTCGGCGGGAGGTTCAAAACAATGAGCAGTTCTTC. Its protein product is CASSPRREVQNNEQFF. V usage is TRBV25-1 and J usage is TRBJ2-1; 8 bases map to TRBD2. From germline, CDR1 is MGHDK and CDR2 SYGVNS. This CDR3 spans 16 amino acids. Losses at the gene ends were 5 bases for V and 5 bases for J; bases not matched to a gene: 11.